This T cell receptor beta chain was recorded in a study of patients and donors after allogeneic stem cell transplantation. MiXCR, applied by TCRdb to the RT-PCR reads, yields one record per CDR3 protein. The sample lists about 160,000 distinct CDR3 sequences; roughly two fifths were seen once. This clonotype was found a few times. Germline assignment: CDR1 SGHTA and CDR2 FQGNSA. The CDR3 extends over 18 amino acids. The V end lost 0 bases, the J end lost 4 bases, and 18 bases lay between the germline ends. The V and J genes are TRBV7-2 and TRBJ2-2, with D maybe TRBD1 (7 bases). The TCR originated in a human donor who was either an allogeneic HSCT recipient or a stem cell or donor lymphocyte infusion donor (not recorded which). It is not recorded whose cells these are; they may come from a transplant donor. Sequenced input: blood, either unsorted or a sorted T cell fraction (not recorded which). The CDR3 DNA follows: TGTGCCAGCAGCTTAGCTCTGCCCAGGGGGGTTGGCACCGGGGAGCTGTTTTTT. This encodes CASSLALPRGVGTGELFF.